This T cell receptor beta chain was obtained from a study of CD8 T cells in ankylosing spondylitis. Regarding the study as a whole: Disease-linked clones proved CD8+ and comparatively uncommon in peripheral blood. Disease-linked clones were reportedly significantly enriched in matched ankylosing spondylitis synovial fluid. What seemed typical of ankylosing spondylitis blood was a TCR beta motif built from about 8 highly homologous variants. Previous work reported some of these motif variants in the synovial fluid and blood of reactive arthritis.

This clonotype has a count of ten or more. What it binds is unknown. The authors made TCR beta libraries by quantitative 5'-RACE with molecular barcodes. TCRdb recomputed calls from the 5' RACE reads with MiXCR, one row per CDR3 protein. The table includes under 550,000 distinct CDR3 sequences, 25% to 30% detected once. Germline V gives CDR1 SGHTA, CDR2 FQGNSA. Trimming stripped 3 bases from V and 1 base from J, with 9 bases between. This CDR3 region has 15 residues. The V call is TRBV7-2, the J call TRBJ2-2; possibly TRBD2 for D (6 bases). The sample comprised blood, either unsorted or a sorted T cell fraction (not recorded which). The clonotype originates from a male donor with ankylosing spondylitis. Written as DNA, the CDR3 is TGTGCCAGCAGCTTGAGCGGGCAGAACACCGGGGAGCTGTTTTTT. Its protein is CASSLSGQNTGELFF.